This record covers a single T cell receptor (beta chain). As yet, its antigen is unknown. The data stem from a study of cytomegalovirus exposure and HLA in healthy donors. General study results and limits: In a later analysis, the majority of CMV-associated beta chains seemingly showed HLA restriction.

V dropped 1 base and J dropped 2 bases, with 11 bases sitting between them. CDR3 length: 15 residues. In germline, CDR1 is LNHNV, CDR2 YYDKDF (reference sequence). Both 60 Vbeta primers and 13 Jbeta primers went into the PCR. Sequenced by immunoSEQ multiplex PCR; TCRdb stores in-frame clones only, minus some. The sample records tens of thousands of clones, about 74% being singletons. Input material: PBMCs. The receptor comes from a human donor in good health. This rearrangement joins TRBV15 to TRBJ1-1; weak D call: TRBD1 (5 bases). CDR3: CATSRVETANTEAFF. The CDR3 region has the DNA TGTGCCACCAGCAGAGTAGAGACAGCCAACACTGAAGCTTTCTTT.